These 5 T cell receptor beta chains share one sample of origin, sequenced in a study of Ad26.COV2.S vaccination and SARS-CoV-2 variants. Stated treatment: about 20 received Ad26.COV2.S at low or high dose, single or two shots; 5 received placebo; per-sample allocation not given. Each sample was drawn 63 days after the first injection (of vaccine or placebo). The table came from immunoSEQ multiplex PCR; TCRdb's copy has only in-frame clones and leaves some out. The sample yields under 400,000 clones, roughly 84% seen once. The sample in question was peripheral blood, obtained in a trial of Ad26.COV2.S vaccine versus placebo. The source is a person between 18 and 60 years old who received the Ad26.COV2.S COVID-19 vaccine or a placebo.

V and J are TRBV3-1 (or the pseudogene TRBV3-2) and TRBJ1-2; D uncertain. Per germline, CDR1 LGHDT and CDR2 YNNKEL (reference sequence). Trimming removed 0 bases at V and 7 bases at J, with 12 bases between. The CDR3 sequence is 14 residues long. CDR3 loop: CASSQDMGIRGYTF. The CDR3 DNA reads TGTGCCAGCAGCCAAGATATGGGGATTCGTGGCTACACCTTC.

This chain joins TRBV11-3 and TRBJ2-1, with TRBD2 as a possible D gene (5 bases). Germline lookup yields CDR1 SGHNT and CDR2 YENEEA. V was trimmed by 1 base and J by 0 bases, leaving 7 bases between them. This CDR3 is 15 amino acids long. The CDR3 DNA follows: TGTGCCAGCAGCTTAGCGGGGAGCTCCTACAATGAGCAGTTCTTC. Its translation: CASSLAGSSYNEQFF.

This sequence joins TRBV7-8 and TRBJ1-2, with 10 nucleotides matching TRBD1. The V gene's germline CDR1 is SGHVS and CDR2 FQNEAQ. V trimming: 0 bases; J trimming: 0 bases; junction bases outside the gene matches: 7. The CDR3 spans 18 residues. CDR3 coding DNA: TGTGCCAGCAGCTTAGCCGACAGGGGGCGGGGGCCTAACTATGGCTACACCTTC. It translates to CASSLADRGRGPNYGYTF.

This clone was detected once. The V and J genes are TRBV30 and TRBJ1-1; the D is unclear. The CDR3 is made up of 13 amino acids. CDR1 GTSNPN and CDR2 SVGIG come from the germline V gene (reference sequence). V dropped 4 bases and J dropped 4 bases, with 13 bases sitting between them. The DNA for the CDR3 is TGTGCCTGGAATCACGGCTTGAGCACTGAAGCTTTCTTT. Translated, it gives CAWNHGLSTEAFF.

The V call is TRBV4-1, the J call TRBJ1-1; D is perhaps TRBD1 (6 bases). CDR1 and CDR2 (germline): MGHRA, YSYEKL. This CDR3 spans 13 amino acids. The V and J ends lost 3 bases and 10 bases respectively, with 15 bases between them. Here the CDR3 DNA reads TGCGCCAGCAGCCACGATGGGGGCCCAGGAGCTTTCTTT. Encoded protein: CASSHDGGPGAFF.